Reported below is one T cell receptor beta chain. No antigen is known for it. The sample belongs to a study of shared clonotypes between healthy human individuals. Study context: The composition of the donors was a couple of women and a few men aged 18 to 49. Study-wide findings and caveats: Estimated richness values were generally larger in naive subsets than in memory subsets.

Germline CDR1 reads GTSNPN; CDR2 reads SVGIG (reference sequence). V lost 6 bases and J lost 3, with 15 bases in between. CDR3 size: 14 residues. The input for sorted-subset replicate PCRs was about 0.2 ug DNA, some 28,000 T cell genomes. Only in-frame clones appear in the TCRdb table, and some are missing; sequencing was by immunoSEQ multiplex PCR. The profile shows more than 2,000,000 clones, more than 80% of them singletons. This TCR derives from a man aged 18 to 35 in good health. Some clones in this sample may be carry-over from other donors' samples. Material for sequencing was naive CD4+ T cells from PBMCs. Subset: CD45RA+ positively selected. The chain is built from TRBV30 and TRBJ2-1, with D maybe TRBD2 (6 bases). CDR3 amino acids: CACTGSAGYNEQFF. CDR3 coding DNA: TGTGCCTGTACCGGGAGTGCCGGCTACAATGAGCAGTTCTTC.